Listed here is a single TCR beta chain. TCRdb's copy holds only in-frame clones and misses some; the assay was immunoSEQ multiplex PCR. This repertoire shows some 1.1 million clones, 70% to 80% found once; its top ten account for approximately 0.9%. The sample is drawn from a study of shared clonotypes between healthy human individuals. V was cut by 0 bases and J by 6 bases, with 9 bases left in between. The CDR3 sequence is 13 residues long. CDR1 and CDR2 from the germline V gene are KGHSH and LQKENI. The genes are TRBV18 and TRBJ2-7; D ambiguous. The source material was memory CD4+ T cells from PBMCs. Subset of the sample: CD45RA-negative fraction. The clonotype was recovered from a man between 18 and 35 years old in good health. Some clones in this sample may be carry-over from other donors' samples. This CDR3 reads CASSPPSSREQYF. CDR3 sequence (DNA): TGTGCCAGCTCACCACCGTCCAGCCGCGAGCAGTACTTC.